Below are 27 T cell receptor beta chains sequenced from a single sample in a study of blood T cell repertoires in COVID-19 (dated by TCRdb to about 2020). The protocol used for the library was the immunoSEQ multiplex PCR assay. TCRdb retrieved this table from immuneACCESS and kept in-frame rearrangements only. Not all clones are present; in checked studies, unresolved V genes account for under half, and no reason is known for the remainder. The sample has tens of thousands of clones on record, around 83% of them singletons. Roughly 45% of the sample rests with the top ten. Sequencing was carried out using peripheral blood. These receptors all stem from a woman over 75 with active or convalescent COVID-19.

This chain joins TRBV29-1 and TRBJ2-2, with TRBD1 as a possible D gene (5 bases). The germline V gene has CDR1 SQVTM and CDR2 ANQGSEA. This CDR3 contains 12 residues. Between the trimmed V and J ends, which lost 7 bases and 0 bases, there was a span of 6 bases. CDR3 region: CSGQTNTGELFF. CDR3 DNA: TGCAGCGGACAGACGAACACCGGGGAGCTGTTTTTT.

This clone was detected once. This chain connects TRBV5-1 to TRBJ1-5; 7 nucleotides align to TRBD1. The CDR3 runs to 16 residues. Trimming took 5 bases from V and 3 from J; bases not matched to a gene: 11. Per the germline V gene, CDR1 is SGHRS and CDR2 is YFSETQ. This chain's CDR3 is CASRQMGDRSNQPQHF. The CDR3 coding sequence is TGCGCCAGCAGGCAAATGGGGGACAGATCCAATCAGCCCCAGCATTTT.

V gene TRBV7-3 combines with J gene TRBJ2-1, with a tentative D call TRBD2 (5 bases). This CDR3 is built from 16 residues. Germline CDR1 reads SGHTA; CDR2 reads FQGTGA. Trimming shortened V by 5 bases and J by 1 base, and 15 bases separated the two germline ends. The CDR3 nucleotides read TGTGCCAGCAGCCTTACCTGGACGGGATCCTACAATGAGCAGTTCTTC. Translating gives CASSLTWTGSYNEQFF.

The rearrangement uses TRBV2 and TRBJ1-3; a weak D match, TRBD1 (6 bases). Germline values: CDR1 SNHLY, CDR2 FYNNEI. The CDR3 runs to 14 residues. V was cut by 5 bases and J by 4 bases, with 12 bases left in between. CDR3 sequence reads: CASSFAGDGNTIYF. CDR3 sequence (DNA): TGTGCCAGCAGTTTTGCAGGGGACGGAAACACCATATATTTT. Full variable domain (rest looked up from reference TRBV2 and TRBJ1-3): EPEVTQTPSHQVTQMGQEVILRCVPISNHLYFYWYRQILGQKVEFLVSFYNNEISEKSEIFDDQFSVERPDGSNFTLKIRSTKLEDSAMYFCASSFAGDGNTIYFGEGSWLTVV.

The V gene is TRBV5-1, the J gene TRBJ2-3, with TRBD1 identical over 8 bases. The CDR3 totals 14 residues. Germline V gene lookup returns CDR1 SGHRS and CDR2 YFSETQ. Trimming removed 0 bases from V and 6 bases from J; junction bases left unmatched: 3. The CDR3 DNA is TGCGCCAGCAGCTTGGCCGGACAGGGTGATACGCAGTATTTT. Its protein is CASSLAGQGDTQYF.

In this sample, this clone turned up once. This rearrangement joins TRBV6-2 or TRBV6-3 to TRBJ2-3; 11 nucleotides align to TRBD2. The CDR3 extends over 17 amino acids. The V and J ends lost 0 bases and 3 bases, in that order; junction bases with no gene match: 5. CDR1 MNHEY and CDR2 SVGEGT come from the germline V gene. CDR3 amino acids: CASSYSRTSGSTDTQYF. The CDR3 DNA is TGTGCCAGCAGTTACTCGCGCACTAGCGGGAGTACAGATACGCAGTATTTT.

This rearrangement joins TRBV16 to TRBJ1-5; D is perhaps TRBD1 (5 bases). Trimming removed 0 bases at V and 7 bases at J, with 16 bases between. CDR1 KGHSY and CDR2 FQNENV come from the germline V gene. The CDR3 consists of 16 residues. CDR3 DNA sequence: TGTGCCAGCAGCCAATCGGGAGCGGCGGGGGGACAGCCCCAGCATTTT. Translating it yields CASSQSGAAGGQPQHF.

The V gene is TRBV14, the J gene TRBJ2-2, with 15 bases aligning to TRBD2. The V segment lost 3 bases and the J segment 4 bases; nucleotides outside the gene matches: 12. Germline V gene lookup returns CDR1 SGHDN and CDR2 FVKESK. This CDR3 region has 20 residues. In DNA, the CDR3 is TGTGCCAGCAGCCATCTCATGGGACTAGCGGGAGGCCGGAGCACCGGGGAGCTGTTTTTT. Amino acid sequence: CASSHLMGLAGGRSTGELFF.

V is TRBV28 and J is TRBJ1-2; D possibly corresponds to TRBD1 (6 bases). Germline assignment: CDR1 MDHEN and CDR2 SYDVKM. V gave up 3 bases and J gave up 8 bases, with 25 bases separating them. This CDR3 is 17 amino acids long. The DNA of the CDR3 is TGTGCCAGCAGTTTCCCAGGACAGCCGGAAGGCTTAGGAGGCTACACCTTC. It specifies CASSFPGQPEGLGGYTF.

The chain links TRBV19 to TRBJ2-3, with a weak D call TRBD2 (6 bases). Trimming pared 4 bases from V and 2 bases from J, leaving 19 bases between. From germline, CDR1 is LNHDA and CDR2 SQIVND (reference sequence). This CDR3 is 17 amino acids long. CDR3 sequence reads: CASSTWTKALDTDTQYF. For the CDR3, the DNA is TGTGCCAGTAGTACATGGACTAAGGCGCTTGACACAGATACGCAGTATTTT.

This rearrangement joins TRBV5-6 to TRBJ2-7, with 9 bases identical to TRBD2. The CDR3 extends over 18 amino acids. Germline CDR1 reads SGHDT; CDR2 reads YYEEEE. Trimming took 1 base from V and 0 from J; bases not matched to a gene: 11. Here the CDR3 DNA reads TGTGCCAGCAGCTTGTTATTGGGATTTAGCGGGAGCTCCTACGAGCAGTACTTC. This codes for CASSLLLGFSGSSYEQYF.

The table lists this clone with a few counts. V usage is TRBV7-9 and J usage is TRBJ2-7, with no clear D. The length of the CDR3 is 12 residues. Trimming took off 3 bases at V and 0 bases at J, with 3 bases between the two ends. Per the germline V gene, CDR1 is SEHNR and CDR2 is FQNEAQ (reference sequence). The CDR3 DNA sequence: TGTGCCAGCAGCTTCAGCTCCTACGAGCAGTACTTC. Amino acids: CASSFSSYEQYF.

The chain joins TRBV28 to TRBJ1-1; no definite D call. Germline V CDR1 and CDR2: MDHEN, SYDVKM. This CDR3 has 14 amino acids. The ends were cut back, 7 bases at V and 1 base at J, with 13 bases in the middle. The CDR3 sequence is CASTLWRENTEAFF. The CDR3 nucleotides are TGTGCCAGCACCCTATGGCGGGAGAACACTGAAGCTTTCTTT.

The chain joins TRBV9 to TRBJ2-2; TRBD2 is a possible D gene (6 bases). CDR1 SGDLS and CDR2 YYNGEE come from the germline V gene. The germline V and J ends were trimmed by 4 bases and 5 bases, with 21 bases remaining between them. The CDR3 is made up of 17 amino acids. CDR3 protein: CASSITHGSFGTGELFF. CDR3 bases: TGTGCCAGCAGCATAACACACGGGAGCTTTGGAACCGGGGAGCTGTTTTTT.

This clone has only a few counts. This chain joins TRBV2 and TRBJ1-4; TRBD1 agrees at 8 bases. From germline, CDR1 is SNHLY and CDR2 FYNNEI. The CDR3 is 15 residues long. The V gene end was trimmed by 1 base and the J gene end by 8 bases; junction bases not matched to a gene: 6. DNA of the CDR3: TGTGCCAGCAGTGAAGATCAGGGGGCTGAGGAAAAACTGTTTTTT. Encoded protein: CASSEDQGAEEKLFF.

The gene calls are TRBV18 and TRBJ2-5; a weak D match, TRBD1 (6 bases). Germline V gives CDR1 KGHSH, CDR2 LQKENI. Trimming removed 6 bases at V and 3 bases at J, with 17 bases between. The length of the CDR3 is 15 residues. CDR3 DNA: TGTGCCAGCTCCCCCGAGACAGGTACTGAAGAGACCCAGTACTTC. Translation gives CASSPETGTEETQYF. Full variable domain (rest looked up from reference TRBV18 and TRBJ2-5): NAGVMQNPRHLVRRRGQEARLRCSPMKGHSHVYWYRQLPEEGLKFMVYLQKENIIDESGMPKERFSAEFPKEGPSILRIQQVVRGDSAAYFCASSPETGTEETQYFGPGTRLLVL.

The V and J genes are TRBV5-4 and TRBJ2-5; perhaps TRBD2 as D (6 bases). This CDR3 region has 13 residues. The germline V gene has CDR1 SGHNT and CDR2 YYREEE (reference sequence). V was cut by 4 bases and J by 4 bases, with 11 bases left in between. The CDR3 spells CASSGAGGETQYF. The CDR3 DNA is TGTGCCAGCAGCGGGGCCGGGGGAGAGACCCAGTACTTC.

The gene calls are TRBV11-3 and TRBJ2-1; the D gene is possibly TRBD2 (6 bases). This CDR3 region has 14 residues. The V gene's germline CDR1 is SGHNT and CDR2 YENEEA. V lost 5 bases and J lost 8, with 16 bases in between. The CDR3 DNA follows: TGTGCCAGCAGCCGCCCCGGGAGAATAGATGAGCAGTTCTTC. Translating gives CASSRPGRIDEQFF.

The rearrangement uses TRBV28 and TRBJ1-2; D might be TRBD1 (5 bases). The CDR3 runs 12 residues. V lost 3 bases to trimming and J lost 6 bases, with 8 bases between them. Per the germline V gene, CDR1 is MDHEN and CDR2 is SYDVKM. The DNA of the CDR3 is TGTGCCAGCAGTTTTGAGACAGATGGCTACACCTTC. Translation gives CASSFETDGYTF.

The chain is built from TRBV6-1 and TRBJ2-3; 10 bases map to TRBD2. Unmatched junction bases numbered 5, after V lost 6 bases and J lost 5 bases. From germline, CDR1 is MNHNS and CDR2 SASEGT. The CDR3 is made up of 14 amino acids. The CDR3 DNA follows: TGTGCCAGCAGGGAGCGGGAGGGCCGAGATACGCAGTATTTT. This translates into CASREREGRDTQYF.

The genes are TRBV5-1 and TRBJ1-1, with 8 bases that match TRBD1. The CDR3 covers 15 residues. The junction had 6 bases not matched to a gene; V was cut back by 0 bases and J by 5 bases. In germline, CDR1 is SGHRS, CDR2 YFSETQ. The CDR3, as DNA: TGCGCCAGCAGCTTGGGTATACGGGACAGGACTGAAGCTTTCTTT. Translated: CASSLGIRDRTEAFF.

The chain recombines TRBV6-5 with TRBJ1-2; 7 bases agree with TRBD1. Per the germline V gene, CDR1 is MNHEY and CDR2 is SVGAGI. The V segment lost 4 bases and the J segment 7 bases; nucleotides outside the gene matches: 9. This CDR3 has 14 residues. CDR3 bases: TGTGCCAGCAGTTTAAACCGGGACAGCCTTGGCTACACCTTC. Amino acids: CASSLNRDSLGYTF.

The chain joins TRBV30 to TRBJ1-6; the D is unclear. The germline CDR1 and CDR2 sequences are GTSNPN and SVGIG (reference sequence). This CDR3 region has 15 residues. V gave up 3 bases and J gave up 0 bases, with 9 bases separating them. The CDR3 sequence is CAWRLRVSYNSPLHF. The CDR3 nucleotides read TGTGCCTGGAGGTTGAGGGTCTCCTATAATTCACCCCTCCACTTT.

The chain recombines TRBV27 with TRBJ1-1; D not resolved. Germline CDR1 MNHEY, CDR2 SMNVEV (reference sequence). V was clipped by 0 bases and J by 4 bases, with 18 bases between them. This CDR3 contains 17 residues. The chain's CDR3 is CASSLSASASWSTEAFF. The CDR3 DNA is TGTGCCAGCAGTTTATCTGCTTCGGCGTCCTGGAGCACTGAAGCTTTCTTT.

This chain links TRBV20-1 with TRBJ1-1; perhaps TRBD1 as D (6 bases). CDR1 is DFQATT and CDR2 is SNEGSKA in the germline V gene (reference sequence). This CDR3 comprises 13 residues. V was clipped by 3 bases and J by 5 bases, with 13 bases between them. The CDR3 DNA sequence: TGCAGTGCTAGTACAGGGACGTGGACTGAAGCTTTCTTT. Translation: CSASTGTWTEAFF.

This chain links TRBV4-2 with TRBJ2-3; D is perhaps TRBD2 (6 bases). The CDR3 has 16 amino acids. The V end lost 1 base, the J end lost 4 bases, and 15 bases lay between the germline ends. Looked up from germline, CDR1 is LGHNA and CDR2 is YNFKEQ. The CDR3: CASSQGPHGGSDTQYF. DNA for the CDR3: TGTGCCAGCAGCCAAGGACCCCACGGGGGATCAGATACGCAGTATTTT.

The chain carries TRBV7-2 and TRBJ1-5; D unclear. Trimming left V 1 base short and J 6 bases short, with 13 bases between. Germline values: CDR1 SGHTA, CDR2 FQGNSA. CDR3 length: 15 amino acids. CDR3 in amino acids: CASSLGVRVGQPQHF. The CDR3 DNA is TGTGCCAGCAGCTTAGGTGTGAGGGTGGGTCAGCCCCAGCATTTT.